The 10 T cell receptor beta chains given below trace back to one sample, sequenced in a study of cytomegalovirus exposure and HLA in healthy donors. Both 60 Vbeta primers and 13 Jbeta primers went into the PCR. Assay used: immunoSEQ multiplex PCR; TCRdb lists only in-frame clones, some missing. The sample holds around 190,000 clones, around 79% seen once. Sequencing used PBMCs. All receptors come from a woman aged 45 to 65 in good health and CMV-seronegative.

The chain joins TRBV7-2 to TRBJ2-1; 7 bases align to TRBD2. The length of the CDR3 is 17 residues. V lost 6 bases to trimming and J lost 3 bases; unmatched junction nucleotides: 14. Germline V gene sequence: CDR1 SGHTA, CDR2 FQGNSA. The CDR3 DNA is TGTGCCAGCAGTTTCGGACTAGTAGGTTGGGGCTACAATGAGCAGTTCTTC. It is translated as CASSFGLVGWGYNEQFF.

The chain links TRBV19 to TRBJ2-1, with TRBD2 matching 7 bases. Germline CDR1 LNHDA, CDR2 SQIVND (reference sequence). V trimming: 6 bases; J trimming: 11 bases; junction bases outside the gene matches: 10. The length of the CDR3 is 13 residues. The CDR3 DNA sequence: TGTGCCAGTAGAAACCAAGGGACTATCAAGCAGTTCTTC. It encodes CASRNQGTIKQFF.

This CDR3 is CASSQPDRVPTF. The DNA for the CDR3 is TGCGCCAGCAGCCAACCGGACAGGGTGCCCACCTTC. The genes are TRBV4-1 and TRBJ1-2; 8 nucleotides align to TRBD1. Germline trimming cut 2 bases from V and 13 bases from J; bases unmatched to any gene: 6. CDR3 length: 12 residues. Looked up from germline, CDR1 is MGHRA and CDR2 is YSYEKL.

The CDR3 region is CATSRFGTGEGGNTIYF. The CDR3 DNA reads TGTGCCACCAGCAGATTTGGGACAGGGGAAGGTGGAAACACCATATATTTT. This chain links TRBV15 with TRBJ1-3; 10 bases align to TRBD1. CDR1 is LNHNV and CDR2 is YYDKDF in the germline V gene (reference sequence). The CDR3 loop spans 17 amino acids. With 2 bases clipped from V and 3 bases from J, the junction kept 7 bases outside the gene matches. The whole variable domain, filled in from reference TRBV15 and TRBJ1-3, reads DAMVIQNPRYQVTQFGKPVTLSCSQTLNHNVMYWYQQKSSQAPKLLFHYYDKDFNNEADTPDNFQSRRPNTSFCFLDIRSPGLGDTAMYLCATSRFGTGEGGNTIYFGEGSWLTVV.

CDR3 in amino acids: CAISESILAAGRGDGGYTF. The DNA for the CDR3 is TGTGCCATCAGTGAGTCGATCTTGGCGGCGGGAAGGGGAGATGGTGGCTACACCTTC. The V call is TRBV10-3, the J call TRBJ1-2, with D maybe TRBD1 (5 bases). The CDR3 is 19 residues long. Per germline, CDR1 ENHRY and CDR2 SYGVKD. V was cut by 0 bases and J by 7 bases, with 27 bases left in between.

On this clone: This CDR3 is also generated by other DNA sequences in the sample. This chain uses TRBV2 with TRBJ1-2, with D possibly matching TRBD1 (6 bases). V was trimmed by 6 bases and J by 2 bases, leaving 10 bases between them. Per germline, CDR1 SNHLY and CDR2 FYNNEI. The CDR3 is 13 amino acids. CDR3 in DNA: TGTGCCAGCAGCGTGCAGGGGAACTATGGCTACACCTTC. Translation: CASSVQGNYGYTF.

This chain connects TRBV27 to TRBJ2-7, with TRBD2 matching over 11 bases. The CDR3 runs 14 residues. V was clipped by 5 bases and J by 3 bases; unmatched bases: 3. Germline V gene data show CDR1 as MNHEY and CDR2 as SMNVEV (reference sequence). The CDR3 DNA sequence: TGTGCCAGCAGTGGACTAGCGGGCCTCTACGAGCAGTACTTC. It yields the protein CASSGLAGLYEQYF.

The gene calls are TRBV12-2 and TRBJ1-6; whether TRBD1, the table's D call, matches the DNA was not checked. TRBV12-2 is described as a pseudogene. The CDR3 has 16 residues. As DNA, the CDR3 is TGTGCAAGTCGCACCAGGGACAGGGGATATAATTCACCCCTCCACTTT. This encodes CASRTRDRGYNSPLHF.

This chain connects TRBV9 to TRBJ1-3, with D possibly TRBD1 on 6 matching bases. The V end lost 4 bases, the J end lost 2 bases, and 16 bases lay between the germline ends. In germline, CDR1 is SGDLS, CDR2 YYNGEE. The CDR3 is made up of 16 amino acids. CDR3 protein: CASSFRGGAAGNTIYF. CDR3 sequence (DNA): TGTGCCAGCAGCTTCCGGGGGGGCGCCGCTGGAAACACCATATATTTT.

V is TRBV27 and J is TRBJ2-1; possible D gene TRBD1, 7 bases. CDR1 MNHEY and CDR2 SMNVEV come from the germline V gene (reference sequence). With 1 base removed from V and 9 bases from J, the gap between germline ends came to 16 bases. This CDR3 is 15 amino acids long. CDR3 residues: CASSLFGQGGTEQFF. CDR3 DNA sequence: TGTGCCAGCAGTTTATTCGGGCAGGGGGGTACTGAGCAGTTCTTC.